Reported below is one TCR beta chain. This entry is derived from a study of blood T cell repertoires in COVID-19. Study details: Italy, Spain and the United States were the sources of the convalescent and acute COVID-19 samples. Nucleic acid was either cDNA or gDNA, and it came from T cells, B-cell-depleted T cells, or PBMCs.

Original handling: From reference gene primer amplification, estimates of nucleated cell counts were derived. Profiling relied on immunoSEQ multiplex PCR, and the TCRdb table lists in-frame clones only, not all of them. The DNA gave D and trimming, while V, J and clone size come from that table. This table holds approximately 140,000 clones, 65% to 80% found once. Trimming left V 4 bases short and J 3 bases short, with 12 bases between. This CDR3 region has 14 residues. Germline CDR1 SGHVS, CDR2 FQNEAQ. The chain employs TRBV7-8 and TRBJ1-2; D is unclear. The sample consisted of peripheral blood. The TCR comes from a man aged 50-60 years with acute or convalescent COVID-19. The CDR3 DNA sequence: TGTGCCAGCAGCTCCCAACGGGTGGACTATGGCTACACCTTC. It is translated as CASSSQRVDYGYTF.